The 22 T cell receptor beta chains reported below all come from one sample, sequenced in a study of T-cell memory formation after mild COVID-19. TCRdb reanalysed the 5' RACE reads using MiXCR and keeps one entry per CDR3 protein. Among a few hundred thousand distinct CDR3 sequences listed, approximately 19% were seen once. Specimen: PBMCs or a T cell subset sorted from them (not recorded which). The receptors were gathered from a man younger than 35 who had mild COVID-19 (a few samples of this study predate the infection). Cell type and time point are not known.

The rearrangement uses TRBV7-9 and TRBJ2-1; D gene ambiguous. This CDR3 contains 11 residues. Trimming took 4 bases from V and 10 from J, leaving 8 bases between them. The germline CDR1 and CDR2 sequences are SEHNR and FQNEAQ (reference sequence). CDR3 protein: CASSSKGEQFF. DNA of the CDR3: TGTGCCAGCAGCTCTAAAGGAGAGCAGTTCTTC.

V usage is TRBV10-3 and J usage is TRBJ1-2; possibly TRBD1 for D (5 bases). Trimming took 3 bases from V and 8 from J, leaving 13 bases between them. The CDR3 runs to 13 residues. Germline CDR1 is ENHRY and CDR2 is SYGVKD. CDR3 residues: CAISDREGFGYTF. The CDR3, as DNA: TGTGCCATCAGTGACAGGGAAGGATTCGGCTACACCTTC.

This clonotype showed up just a few times. The genes are TRBV15 and TRBJ2-1; D assignment may be TRBD1 or TRBD2 (6 bases each). The germline V and J ends were trimmed by 0 bases and 0 bases, with 18 bases remaining between them. CDR1 and CDR2 (germline): LNHNV, YYDKDF (reference sequence). The CDR3 extends over 19 amino acids. The CDR3 region has the DNA TGTGCCACCAGCAGAGATTGGAGGGACAATCCGAGCTCCTACAATGAGCAGTTCTTC. This encodes CATSRDWRDNPSSYNEQFF. The full variable domain, its missing parts supplied by reference TRBV15 and TRBJ2-1, is DAMVIQNPRYQVTQFGKPVTLSCSQTLNHNVMYWYQQKSSQAPKLLFHYYDKDFNNEADTPDNFQSRRPNTSFCFLDIRSPGLGDTAMYLCATSRDWRDNPSSYNEQFFGPGTRLTVL.

This clonotype was seen more than once but under ten times. V usage is TRBV4-1 and J usage is TRBJ2-3; 8 nucleotides match TRBD2. This CDR3 has 15 residues. In germline, CDR1 is MGHRA, CDR2 YSYEKL. Losses at the gene ends were 5 bases for V and 2 bases for J; bases not matched to a gene: 6. CDR3 region: CASSALAGPTDTQYF. CDR3 DNA: TGCGCCAGCAGCGCGCTAGCGGGCCCCACAGATACGCAGTATTTT.

The chain recombines TRBV5-1 with TRBJ2-2, with D perhaps assigned TRBD1 or TRBD2 (5 bases each). Looked up from germline, CDR1 is SGHRS and CDR2 is YFSETQ. CDR3 length equals 16 residues. V lost 4 bases to trimming and J lost 1 base, with 14 bases between them. The DNA for the CDR3 is TGCGCCAGCAGCGTCCGTGGGGGATTGAACACCGGGGAGCTGTTTTTT. Translated, it gives CASSVRGGLNTGELFF.

The chain has TRBV12-3 or TRBV12-4 and TRBJ2-5; TRBD1 agrees at 10 bases. V was clipped by 4 bases and J by 0 bases; unmatched bases: 2. The CDR3 sequence is 15 residues long. CDR3 sequence reads: CASSYGTGDQETQYF. In DNA form, the CDR3 reads TGTGCCAGCAGTTATGGGACAGGGGACCAAGAGACCCAGTACTTC.

In this sample, this clonotype turned up a few times. The chain has TRBV5-1 and TRBJ2-7; 8 bases align to TRBD2. Trimming removed 4 bases from V and 5 bases from J; junction bases left unmatched: 14. The germline gives CDR1 SGHRS, CDR2 YFSETQ. CDR3 length equals 16 residues. The DNA of the CDR3 is TGCGCCAGCAGCCCGGGACTTAGCGGGGCTCACCACGAGCAGTACTTC. It codes for CASSPGLSGAHHEQYF.

This clonotype appeared a few times. V is TRBV19 and J is TRBJ1-5, with D unclear. CDR1 and CDR2 from the germline V gene are LNHDA and SQIVND (reference sequence). Trimming pared 1 base from V and 7 bases from J, leaving 5 bases between. The CDR3 is made up of 12 amino acids. CDR3 protein: CASSIGGQPQHF. The CDR3 nucleotides read TGTGCCAGTAGTATAGGAGGCCAGCCCCAGCATTTT. Full variable domain (outside the CDR3, taken from reference TRBV19 and TRBJ1-5): DGGITQSPKYLFRKEGQNVTLSCEQNLNHDAMYWYRQDPGQGLRLIYYSQIVNDFQKGDIAEGYSVSREKKESFPLTVTSAQKNPTAFYLCASSIGGQPQHFGDGTRLSIL.

This clonotype was recorded many times. V gene TRBV6-6 combines with J gene TRBJ2-7, with D perhaps matching TRBD1 or TRBD2 (5 bases each). The CDR3 contains 16 residues. Germline CDR1 MNHNY, CDR2 SVGAGI (reference sequence). V lost 7 bases, J lost 0 bases, and 19 bases lay in between. CDR3 region: CASTLYRDGFSYEQYF. As DNA, the CDR3 is TGTGCCAGCACCTTATACCGGGACGGATTCTCCTACGAGCAGTACTTC.

This clonotype has a handful of counts. The chain links TRBV7-3 to TRBJ1-2; maybe TRBD1 (6 bases). The CDR3 is 13 amino acids. V was cut by 4 bases and J by 4 bases, with 10 bases left in between. The germline V gene encodes CDR1 SGHTA and CDR2 FQGTGA. This chain's CDR3 is CASSSGAVYGYTF. The CDR3 nucleotides are TGTGCCAGCAGCTCGGGGGCGGTCTATGGCTACACCTTC.

The CDR3 loop is CASSLILGSPGYTF. For the CDR3, the DNA is TGTGCCAGCAGCTTGATTTTAGGGTCCCCCGGCTACACCTTC. The V call is TRBV7-2, the J call TRBJ1-2; D ambiguous. The germline V gene encodes CDR1 SGHTA and CDR2 FQGNSA. This CDR3 has 14 amino acids. The V gene lost 3 bases and the J gene lost 8 bases, with 16 bases spanning the gap.

The chain couples TRBV3-1 to TRBJ2-3; 11 positions match TRBD2. The CDR3 loop spans 16 amino acids. The germline V gene has CDR1 LGHDT and CDR2 YNNKEL (reference sequence). With 1 base clipped from V and 7 bases from J, the junction kept 7 bases outside the gene matches. The CDR3 sequence: CASSQAPSGGMYTQYF. CDR3 nucleotide sequence: TGTGCCAGCAGCCAAGCTCCTAGCGGGGGGATGTATACGCAGTATTTT.

V is TRBV20-1 and J is TRBJ1-2; 8 bases align to TRBD1. The CDR3 runs to 13 residues. After removal of 6 bases from V and 7 bases from J, the junction contained 10 bases not matched to a gene. Looked up from germline, CDR1 is DFQATT and CDR2 is SNEGSKA (reference sequence). This chain's CDR3 is CSARTGITSGYTF. CDR3 bases: TGCAGTGCCCGGACAGGGATTACGTCTGGCTACACCTTC.

The J gene is TRBJ2-2, the V gene TRBV28; TRBD1 matches 7 bases. The CDR3 runs 13 residues. V trimming: 10 bases; J trimming: 0 bases; junction bases outside the gene matches: 2. CDR1 MDHEN and CDR2 SYDVKM come from the germline V gene. CDR3: CAITGANTGELFF. The CDR3 bases are TGTGCCATCACAGGGGCGAACACCGGGGAGCTGTTTTTT.

This clonotype has only a few counts. The chain has TRBV19 and TRBJ1-1; D possibly corresponds to TRBD1 (5 bases). This CDR3 is built from 13 residues. Trimming left V 5 bases short and J 6 bases short, with 13 bases between. The germline V gene encodes CDR1 LNHDA and CDR2 SQIVND (reference sequence). CDR3 region: CASSATQGAEAFF. The CDR3 bases are TGTGCCAGTAGTGCGACTCAAGGGGCTGAAGCTTTCTTT.

V usage is TRBV6-6 and J usage is TRBJ2-5; 9 nucleotides align to TRBD1. Trimming at V came to 3 bases and at J to 3 bases, leaving 8 bases not matched to a gene. Germline assignment: CDR1 MNHNY and CDR2 SVGAGI (reference sequence). This CDR3 contains 16 residues. DNA for the CDR3: TGTGCCAGCAGTTATACATCAGACAGGGGGGAAGAGACCCAGTACTTC. It specifies CASSYTSDRGEETQYF.

The chain is built from TRBV6-5 and TRBJ2-3; TRBD2 might be the D (6 bases). Trimming removed 5 bases at V and 5 bases at J, with 11 bases between. Germline loops: CDR1 MNHEY, CDR2 SVGAGI. The CDR3 runs 13 residues. The CDR3 DNA follows: TGTGCCAGCAGTCAGACTAGAGGAGATACGCAGTATTTT. It encodes CASSQTRGDTQYF.

The chain carries TRBV6-6 and TRBJ2-6; D gene unclear. With 6 bases removed from V and 2 bases from J, the gap between germline ends came to 14 bases. CDR3 length equals 16 residues. Germline CDR1 reads MNHNY; CDR2 reads SVGAGI (reference sequence). The CDR3 here is CASRFQSDTGANVLTF. The CDR3 DNA follows: TGTGCCAGCAGATTCCAGAGTGATACTGGGGCCAACGTCCTGACTTTC.

The genes are TRBV28 and TRBJ2-4; 7 bases are a match to TRBD1. Trimming at V came to 5 bases and at J to 0 bases, leaving 7 bases not matched to a gene. Germline CDR1 reads MDHEN; CDR2 reads SYDVKM. The CDR3 has 16 residues. CDR3 bases: TGTGCCAGCAGTCGAAGGGGACAGCTAGCCAAAAACATTCAGTACTTC. Translating it yields CASSRRGQLAKNIQYF. Looking up the rest from reference TRBV28 and TRBJ2-4 gives the full variable domain: DVKVTQSSRYLVKRTGEKVFLECVQDMDHENMFWYRQDPGLGLRLIYFSYDVKMKEKGDIPEGYSVSREKKERFSLILESASTNQTSMYLCASSRRGQLAKNIQYFGAGTRLSVL.

This clonotype has just a few counts. The chain is built from TRBV7-9 and TRBJ2-5; tentatively, D is TRBD2 (6 bases). This CDR3 contains 14 residues. Germline V gene lookup returns CDR1 SEHNR and CDR2 FQNEAQ (reference sequence). Trimming removed 2 bases at V and 0 bases at J, with 7 bases between. CDR3 nucleotide sequence: TGTGCCAGCAGCTTACGGGAGTACCAAGAGACCCAGTACTTC. Protein: CASSLREYQETQYF.

The chain is built from TRBV7-9 and TRBJ2-1, with D tentatively TRBD2 (5 bases). Trimming stripped 2 bases from V and 12 bases from J, with 20 bases between. This CDR3 region has 15 residues. Germline values: CDR1 SEHNR, CDR2 FQNEAQ (reference sequence). The CDR3 coding sequence is TGTGCCAGCAGCTTACCCCCGGACGGGAAACATGGGCAGTTCTTC. As protein: CASSLPPDGKHGQFF.

This chain's CDR3 is CASSPGATGQGEKLFF. In DNA form, the CDR3 reads TGCGCCAGCAGCCCAGGGGCGACAGGGCAGGGGGAAAAACTGTTTTTT. The chain is built from TRBV5-1 and TRBJ1-4; 7 bases align to TRBD1. V shed 4 bases, J shed 8 bases, and the junction held 14 bases outside the gene matches. The CDR3 has 16 amino acids. CDR1 is SGHRS and CDR2 is YFSETQ in the germline V gene.